The present entry profiles one T cell receptor beta chain with its context. The sample comes from a study of T cell changes during pregnancy in multiple sclerosis. The CDR3 runs to 13 residues. Germline loops: CDR1 SGHTA, CDR2 FQGTGA. Trimming removed 5 bases from V and 3 bases from J, with 10 bases in between. Method: immunoSEQ multiplex PCR; TCRdb's copy keeps in-frame clones and lacks some. The table has fewer than 85,000 clones, approximately 93% seen once. The J gene is TRBJ1-1, the V gene TRBV7-3; D is unclear. The source was peripheral blood, collected in the second trimester of pregnancy. The TCR originated in a female donor with multiple sclerosis, enrolled in a pregnancy study. CDR3 coding DNA: TGTGCCAGCAGCGTCGGGTGGGACACTGAAGCTTTCTTT. Its protein is CASSVGWDTEAFF.